This T cell receptor beta chain was sequenced during a study of technical replicates of blood from a few donors. The V end lost 1 base, the J end lost 8 bases, and 12 bases lay between the germline ends. Per germline, CDR1 LGHNA and CDR2 YSLEER. The CDR3 totals 14 residues. The protocol was immunoSEQ multiplex PCR, while the TCRdb copy is restricted to in-frame clones and leaves out a portion. The table lists around 50,000 clones, about 96% of them singletons. This clonotype was obtained from a human donor in good health. The sequencing input was T cells isolated from PBMCs. The chain joins TRBV4-3 to TRBJ2-1, with D possibly being TRBD2 (6 bases). For the CDR3, the DNA is TGCGCCAGCAGCCAAGCCGACGGAGGGGATGAGCAGTTCTTC. It specifies CASSQADGGDEQFF.